These 30 T cell receptor beta chains share one sample of origin, sequenced in a study of blood T cells in healthy people across ages. The use of a sample-barcoded 5' primer and a J-beta primer mix characterized a second PCR of roughly 7 to 11 cycles. One entry per CDR3 protein results from TCRdb running MiXCR on the 5' RACE reads. Of 1.5 million to 2 million distinct CDR3 sequences listed, about 31% are singletons. Sequenced: blood. The receptor set was obtained from a woman in her 30s in good health.

This rearrangement joins TRBV6-5 to TRBJ1-2; 11 positions agree with TRBD1. The V and J ends lost 8 bases and 6 bases, in that order; junction bases with no gene match: 5. CDR3 length: 13 residues. Germline CDR1 reads MNHEY; CDR2 reads SVGAGI. The CDR3 DNA reads TGTGCCAGCGGACAGGGGGCGAGGAATGGCTACACCTTC. It translates to CASGQGARNGYTF.

The chain carries TRBV5-8 and TRBJ2-1; tentatively, D is TRBD2 (6 bases). V was shortened by 4 bases and J by 12 bases, with 17 bases between the two germline ends. The CDR3 spans 13 residues. The germline V gene has CDR1 SGHTS and CDR2 YDEGEE. The CDR3 DNA sequence: TGTGCCAGCAGCGGGGGACTCGGGCAATCGCAGTTCTTC. Protein sequence: CASSGGLGQSQFF.

DNA of the CDR3: TGCAGTGCTTCAGACACGGGGAGCGAGCAGTACTTC. Residues: CSASDTGSEQYF. This rearrangement joins TRBV20-1 to TRBJ2-7; maybe TRBD2 (5 bases). This CDR3 region has 12 residues. The germline V gene has CDR1 DFQATT and CDR2 SNEGSKA (reference sequence). V lost 5 bases and J lost 6, with 14 bases in between.

The sample holds one count of this clonotype. The chain combines TRBV6-5 with TRBJ1-5; 9 nucleotides align to TRBD1. The J segment lost 2 bases and the V segment lost 5 bases, leaving 7 bases of the junction unmatched. This CDR3 is built from 16 residues. CDR1 and CDR2 from the germline V gene are MNHEY and SVGAGI. CDR3 in DNA: TGTGCCAGCAGTACCTCCGGGACAGGGCGCAATCAGCCCCAGCATTTT. This sequence encodes CASSTSGTGRNQPQHF.

J is TRBJ1-4 and V is TRBV20-1; D gene unclear. CDR1 and CDR2 from the germline V gene are DFQATT and SNEGSKA (reference sequence). With 1 base removed from V and 4 bases from J, the gap between germline ends came to 7 bases. This CDR3 region has 13 residues. CDR3 residues: CSARATSNEKLFF. In DNA form, the CDR3 reads TGCAGTGCTAGAGCGACCAGTAATGAAAAACTGTTTTTT.

The table lists this clonotype with a few counts. The chain couples TRBV5-1 to TRBJ2-5; 10 bases align to TRBD2. The last part of the DNA fits TRBJ2-7 better; the J call may be wrong. The CDR3 has 14 residues. From germline, CDR1 is SGHRS and CDR2 YFSETQ. The CDR3 DNA is TGCGCCAGCAGCTTAACTAGCGGGACTACCGAGCAGTACTTC. Translation: CASSLTSGTTEQYF.

Concerning this clonotype itself: A clone one base away is much larger, so this may be a read error. The chain has TRBV20-1 and TRBJ2-7, with D possibly TRBD1 on 5 matching bases. The CDR3 spans 13 residues. Germline V gene sequence: CDR1 DFQATT, CDR2 SNEGSKA (reference sequence). V lost 7 bases and J 2 bases, leaving 15 bases between the germline ends. CDR3 bases: TGCAGTGTAGGGGCAGTTGCAACCTACGAGCAGTACTTC. As protein: CSVGAVATYEQYF.

This clonotype was seen a few times. The gene calls are TRBV7-3 and TRBJ2-1; 7 nucleotides match TRBD1. The germline gives CDR1 SGHTA, CDR2 FQGTGA. After removal of 2 bases from V and 0 bases from J, the junction contained 7 bases not matched to a gene. The CDR3 spans 17 residues. The CDR3 coding sequence is TGTGCCAGCAGCTTAGGGACAGCCTCTAGCTCCTACAATGAGCAGTTCTTC. It translates to CASSLGTASSSYNEQFF.

This chain uses TRBV5-5 with TRBJ1-4; unclear D gene. The CDR3 has 15 residues. Trimming left V 0 bases short and J 3 bases short, with 9 bases between. CDR1 SGHKS and CDR2 YYEKEE come from the germline V gene (reference sequence). Here the CDR3 DNA reads TGTGCCAGCAGCTTGGTGGTCAGCCCTAATGAAAAACTGTTTTTT. It encodes CASSLVVSPNEKLFF. Full variable domain (outside the CDR3, taken from reference TRBV5-5 and TRBJ1-4): DAGVTQSPTHLIKTRGQQVTLRCSPISGHKSVSWYQQVLGQGPQFIFQYYEKEERGRGNFPDRFSARQFPNYSSELNVNALLLGDSALYLCASSLVVSPNEKLFFGSGTQLSVL.

This clonotype occurred once. The chain uses TRBV24-1 and TRBJ2-1, with TRBD1 matching 8 bases. This CDR3 region has 17 residues. After removal of 2 bases from V and 5 bases from J, the junction contained 10 bases not matched to a gene. Germline V gene data show CDR1 as KGHDR and CDR2 as SFDVKD. CDR3: CATSDSLPGQVNNEQFF. CDR3 bases: TGTGCCACCAGTGATTCACTACCGGGACAGGTTAACAATGAGCAGTTCTTC.

This clonotype was found a few times. The chain employs TRBV2 and TRBJ1-5; D gene unclear. V was shortened by 1 base and J by 5 bases, with 9 bases between the two germline ends. CDR1 is SNHLY, CDR2 FYNNEI, per germline. The CDR3 covers 14 residues. CDR3 region: CASSEVTRDQPQHF. In DNA form, the CDR3 reads TGTGCCAGCAGTGAAGTTACCCGGGATCAGCCCCAGCATTTT.

In its sample, this clonotype was seen a few times. This rearrangement joins TRBV20-1 to TRBJ2-7; no clear D. V dropped 1 base and J dropped 5 bases, with 9 bases sitting between them. Germline CDR1 is DFQATT and CDR2 is SNEGSKA (reference sequence). The CDR3 covers 12 residues. CDR3 DNA: TGCAGTGCTAGAGTACATGACGACGAGCAGTACTTC. The encoded protein is CSARVHDDEQYF.

The chain has TRBV15 and TRBJ1-2, with 11 bases matching TRBD1. This CDR3 is 16 amino acids long. The V segment lost 3 bases and the J segment 4 bases; nucleotides outside the gene matches: 7. CDR1 and CDR2 (germline): LNHNV, YYDKDF (reference sequence). In nucleotides, the CDR3 is TGTGCCACCAGCAGGGAGGACAGGGGGCTGTTCTATGGCTACACCTTC. Amino acids: CATSREDRGLFYGYTF.

This chain connects TRBV6-5 to TRBJ1-6; maybe TRBD1 (6 bases). The CDR3 has 13 amino acids. V lost 7 bases and J 5 bases, leaving 9 bases between the germline ends. Germline V lookup: CDR1 MNHEY, CDR2 SVGAGI. CDR3 coding DNA: TGTGCCAGCAATGACAGGAATAATTCACCCCTCCACTTT. This codes for CASNDRNNSPLHF.

The chain uses TRBV30 and TRBJ2-3, with 15 bases aligning to TRBD2. The germline V gene has CDR1 GTSNPN and CDR2 SVGIG (reference sequence). Trimming removed 3 bases from V and 4 bases from J; junction bases left unmatched: 2. This CDR3 spans 15 amino acids. The chain's CDR3 is CAWSGTSGRPDTQYF. The CDR3 bases are TGTGCCTGGAGCGGGACTAGCGGGAGGCCAGATACGCAGTATTTT.

The chain joins TRBV2 to TRBJ2-2; D perhaps matches TRBD1 (5 bases). The germline V gene has CDR1 SNHLY and CDR2 FYNNEI. Trimming left V 7 bases short and J 4 bases short, with 19 bases between. This CDR3 has 16 residues. CDR3 in DNA: TGTGCCAGCAACCCACCGGTGGGGCGCGTCACCGGGGAGCTGTTTTTT. Amino acids: CASNPPVGRVTGELFF.

For this clonotype: The junction and the germline gene differ at one end; a read error may be behind it. This sequence joins TRBV10-3 and TRBJ1-2; D is ambiguous. This CDR3 spans 14 amino acids. CDR1 and CDR2 (germline): ENHRY, SYGVKD. This CDR3 is CAISESEQSYGYTF. As DNA, the CDR3 is TGTGCCATTAGTGAGTCCGAGCAGAGCTATGGCTACACCTTC.

The rearrangement links TRBV2 to TRBJ2-7; weak D call: TRBD1 (6 bases). This CDR3 spans 13 amino acids. The V and J ends lost 6 bases and 0 bases respectively, with 9 bases between them. CDR1 is SNHLY, CDR2 FYNNEI, per germline. In DNA, the CDR3 is TGTGCCAGCAGAGTGGACAGCTCCTACGAGCAGTACTTC. Amino acids: CASRVDSSYEQYF.

Details on this clonotype: Since a much larger clone is just one base distant, this may be a read error. The rearrangement uses TRBV4-2 and TRBJ2-7, with a possible D match to TRBD2 (6 bases). This CDR3 spans 16 amino acids. In germline, CDR1 is LGHNA, CDR2 YNFKEQ. Trimming took off 0 bases at V and 0 bases at J, with 12 bases between the two ends. For the CDR3, the DNA is TGTGCCAGCAGCCAAGAGGAGGGGACCAGCTCCTACGAGCAGTACTTC. Translating it yields CASSQEEGTSSYEQYF.

This clonotype was detected many times. V usage is TRBV4-2 and J usage is TRBJ1-6; D gene unclear. Germline assignment: CDR1 LGHNA and CDR2 YNFKEQ. This CDR3 spans 15 amino acids. V gave up 0 bases and J gave up 9 bases, with 12 bases separating them. The CDR3 bases are TGTGCCAGCAGCCAAGATCCAACAGTTGGTTCACCCCTCCACTTT. Protein sequence: CASSQDPTVGSPLHF.

V and J are TRBV7-2 and TRBJ2-7, with D possibly matching TRBD1 (6 bases). The CDR3 has 13 residues. With 7 bases removed from V and 0 bases from J, the gap between germline ends came to 10 bases. Looked up from germline, CDR1 is SGHTA and CDR2 is FQGNSA. CDR3 in DNA: TGTGCCAGCACGGACAGCGCCTCCTACGAGCAGTACTTC. Translating gives CASTDSASYEQYF.

The rearrangement joins TRBV15 to TRBJ2-3; 15 bases are a match to TRBD2. The CDR3 totals 20 residues. Trimming cost V 0 bases and J 6 bases; bases outside gene matches: 13. Germline V gene data show CDR1 as LNHNV and CDR2 as YYDKDF (reference sequence). CDR3 region: CATSREKRTSGRAKADTQYF. The DNA for the CDR3 is TGTGCCACCAGCAGAGAGAAAAGGACTAGCGGGAGGGCGAAGGCGGATACGCAGTATTTT.

V is TRBV13 and J is TRBJ2-1, with D possibly being TRBD1 or TRBD2 (6 bases each). The CDR3 sequence is 12 residues long. Germline CDR1 and CDR2: PRHDT and FYEKMQ (reference sequence). V was pared by 7 bases and J by 12 bases, with 16 bases between. The CDR3 here is CASKGGEDVQFF. The CDR3 DNA follows: TGTGCCAGCAAGGGGGGCGAGGATGTGCAGTTCTTC. Full variable domain (missing parts from reference TRBV13 and TRBJ2-1): AAGVIQSPRHLIKEKRETATLKCYPIPRHDTVYWYQQGPGQDPQFLISFYEKMQSDKGSIPDRFSAQQFSDYHSELNMSSLELGDSALYFCASKGGEDVQFFGPGTRLTVL.

The gene calls are TRBV27 and TRBJ2-1; possibly TRBD2 for D (5 bases). V lost 5 bases to trimming and J lost 8 bases, with 16 bases between them. CDR3 size: 14 residues. Per germline, CDR1 MNHEY and CDR2 SMNVEV (reference sequence). CDR3 in amino acids: CASSADEGWDEQFF. In nucleotides, the CDR3 is TGTGCCAGCAGTGCGGACGAGGGCTGGGATGAGCAGTTCTTC.

This sequence joins TRBV7-6 and TRBJ1-6, with D maybe TRBD1 (6 bases). The germline V gene has CDR1 SGHVS and CDR2 FNYEAQ. The length of the CDR3 is 15 residues. V lost 2 bases to trimming and J lost 5 bases, with 10 bases between them. This CDR3 is CASSLSGDNNSPLHF. In DNA, the CDR3 is TGTGCCAGCAGCTTATCAGGGGATAATAATTCACCCCTCCACTTT.

The rearrangement uses TRBV7-9 and TRBJ2-5, with a possible D match to TRBD2 (6 bases). Trimming took off 8 bases at V and 3 bases at J, with 16 bases between the two ends. Germline assignment: CDR1 SEHNR and CDR2 FQNEAQ (reference sequence). The CDR3 has 14 amino acids. CDR3 in DNA: TGTGCCAGCGGCGGGTGGGGACTCGAAGAGACCCAGTACTTC. Translated: CASGGWGLEETQYF.

CDR3 nucleotide sequence: TGCAGCGTAGCCCCACTCGGGGGCAATGAGCAGTTCTTC. It translates to CSVAPLGGNEQFF. The chain combines TRBV29-1 with TRBJ2-1, with D possibly being TRBD2 (6 bases). Germline CDR1 is SQVTM and CDR2 is ANQGSEA. Deletions cut 6 bases from V and 6 bases from J, with 15 bases between. The CDR3 has 13 residues.

The gene calls are TRBV6-1 and TRBJ1-5; possibly TRBD1 for D (5 bases). Germline V gives CDR1 MNHNS, CDR2 SASEGT. The CDR3 has 14 residues. V was clipped by 6 bases and J by 9 bases, with 18 bases between them. This CDR3 is CASRAGLSQGPQHF. CDR3 in DNA: TGTGCCAGCAGGGCCGGACTGAGCCAGGGGCCCCAGCATTTT.

V usage is TRBV10-3 and J usage is TRBJ2-3, with 7 bases identical to TRBD2. Per germline, CDR1 ENHRY and CDR2 SYGVKD. The V gene end was trimmed by 10 bases and the J gene end by 0 bases; junction bases not matched to a gene: 7. There are 14 residues in the CDR3. The CDR3: CATASGPSTDTQYF. CDR3 nucleotides: TGTGCCACTGCTAGCGGCCCTAGCACAGATACGCAGTATTTT.

Only a few counts were recorded for this clonotype. The chain employs TRBV7-9 and TRBJ2-7; D remains unclear. Germline-derived CDR1 and CDR2 are SEHNR and FQNEAQ (reference sequence). V lost 5 bases and J lost 6, with 17 bases in between. This CDR3 is 14 amino acids long. CDR3 loop: CASSLVVYPFEQYF. Here the CDR3 DNA reads TGTGCCAGCAGCCTCGTTGTCTATCCTTTCGAGCAGTACTTC.